Here is one T cell receptor beta chain with its context. Antigen specificity is unknown. The germline V gene encodes CDR1 WSHSY and CDR2 SAAADI. V lost 0 bases, J lost 4 bases, and 7 bases stayed unmatched. The CDR3 has 17 amino acids. This entry comes from a study of neoadjuvant anti-PD-1 for oral cavity cancer. Regarding the study as a whole: Higher pretreatment blood Treg/Th17 ratios correlated with higher pretreatment blood and lower post-treatment tumor TCRbeta clonality.

Six replicates per PBMC sample, mostly from roughly 450 ng of genomic DNA. This table comes from immunoSEQ multiplex PCR, and its TCRdb copy is limited to in-frame clones, with some not included. The sample yields 6,000 to 8,500 clones, around 77% seen once. The sample in question was PBMCs, obtained before nivolumab (anti-PD-1) treatment. The TCR comes from a person aged 35-79 years with oral cavity squamous cell carcinoma. The chain employs TRBV10-2 and TRBJ2-1; TRBD2 aligns across 9 bases. The CDR3 sequence: CASSESAGGTPYNEQFF. The DNA of the CDR3 is TGCGCCAGCAGTGAGTCGGCGGGGGGGACCCCATACAATGAGCAGTTCTTC.